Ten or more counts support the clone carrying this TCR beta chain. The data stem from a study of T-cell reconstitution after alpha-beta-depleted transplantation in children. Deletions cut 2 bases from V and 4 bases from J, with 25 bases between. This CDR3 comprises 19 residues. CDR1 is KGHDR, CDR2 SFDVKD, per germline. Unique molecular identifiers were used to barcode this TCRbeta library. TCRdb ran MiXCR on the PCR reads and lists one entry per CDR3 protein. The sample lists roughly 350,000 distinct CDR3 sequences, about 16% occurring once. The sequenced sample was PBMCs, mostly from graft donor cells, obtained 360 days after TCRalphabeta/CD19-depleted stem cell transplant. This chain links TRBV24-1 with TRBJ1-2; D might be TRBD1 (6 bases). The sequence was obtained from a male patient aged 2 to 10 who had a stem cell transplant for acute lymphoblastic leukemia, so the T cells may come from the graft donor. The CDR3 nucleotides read TGTGCCACCAGTGATTCTCCAAGGGACACTTTCCCCTTCCCCTATGGCTACACCTTC. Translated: CATSDSPRDTFPFPYGYTF.